Detailed here is one T cell receptor beta chain. Antigen unknown. This record belongs to a study of graft-versus-host responses after intestinal transplantation. Study-wide context: All recipients were given anti-thymocyte globulin induction, and tacrolimus and steroids were then administered for roughly three years. The study's findings and limits: Some GvH clones appeared in ileal mucosa or blood before recipient bone marrow.

Here immunoSEQ multiplex PCR was the method, and the copy in TCRdb shows in-frame clones only, minus some. The sample contains 45,000 to 55,000 clones, roughly nine tenths of which appear only once. The TCR comes from a human patient who received an intestinal transplant, so some T cells may come from the graft donor. The specimen was PBMCs, collected nearly 670 days after intestinal transplant.

Here the CDR3 DNA reads TGTGCCAGCAGTCGTATCCAATTTATTTCTGGAAACACCATATATTTT. This codes for CASSRIQFISGNTIYF. This chain uses TRBV2 with TRBJ1-3; D not resolved. There are 16 residues in the CDR3. The ends were cut back, 5 bases at V and 1 base at J, with 15 bases in the middle. Germline values: CDR1 SNHLY, CDR2 FYNNEI.